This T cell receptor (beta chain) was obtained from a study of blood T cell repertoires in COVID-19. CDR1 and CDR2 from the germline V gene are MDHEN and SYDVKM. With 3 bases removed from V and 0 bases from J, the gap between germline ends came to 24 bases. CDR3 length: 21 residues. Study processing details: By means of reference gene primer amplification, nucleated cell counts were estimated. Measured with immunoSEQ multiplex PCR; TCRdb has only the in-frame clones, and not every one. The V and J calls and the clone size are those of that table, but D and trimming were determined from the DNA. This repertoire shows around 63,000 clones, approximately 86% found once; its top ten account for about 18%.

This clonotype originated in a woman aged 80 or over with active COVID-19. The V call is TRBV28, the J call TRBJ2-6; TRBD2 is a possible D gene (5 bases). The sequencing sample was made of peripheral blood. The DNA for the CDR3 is TGTGCCAGCAGTTTCGGGCGTCTATCCCCGGTCGGGATCTCTGGGGCCAACGTCCTGACTTTC. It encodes CASSFGRLSPVGISGANVLTF.